This T cell receptor beta chain derives from a study of blood T cell repertoires in COVID-19. Study at large: From T cells, B-cell-depleted T cells, or PBMCs came the material, which was cDNA or gDNA.

Authors' processing steps: Amplification of reference gene primers was used by the study to estimate nucleated cell counts. Some clones are missing from TCRdb's copy, which holds only in-frame ones; the method was immunoSEQ multiplex PCR. V, J and clone size are those of that table, while D and trimming were read from the DNA. In the table there are fewer than 90,000 clones, around nine tenths of which are singletons. The CDR3 totals 15 residues. The germline CDR1 and CDR2 sequences are MNHNY and SVGAGI (reference sequence). Trimming cost V 5 bases and J 5 bases, with 15 bases left between them. The specimen was peripheral blood. The receptor was derived from a man aged 50-60 years with active or convalescent COVID-19. This chain links TRBV6-6 with TRBJ1-4; D possibly corresponds to TRBD1 (6 bases). The chain's CDR3 is CASSPLGTRNEKLFF. CDR3 coding DNA: TGTGCCAGCAGTCCACTCGGGACAAGAAATGAAAAACTGTTTTTT.